This T cell receptor (beta chain) was identified during a study of early T cells in non-severe SARS-CoV-2 infection. The V gene's germline CDR1 is KGHSH and CDR2 LQKENI. The J segment lost 2 bases and the V segment lost 2 bases, leaving 10 bases of the junction unmatched. CDR3 length: 18 residues. This clonotype was counted many times. cDNA molecules, individually, were tagged with unique molecular identifiers. TCRdb called the 5' RACE reads again in MiXCR, with one record for every CDR3 protein. This table has 55,000 to 65,000 distinct CDR3 sequences, roughly 12% appearing once. This chain uses TRBV18 with TRBJ1-4, with 8 bases identical to TRBD1. This clonotype was sampled from an adult who was a healthcare worker with PCR-confirmed SARS-CoV-2 infection or an uninfected control (not recorded which). The sample in question was whole blood, obtained at baseline. CDR3: CASSPRGQGGTTNEKLFF. The CDR3 coding sequence is TGTGCCAGCTCACCAAGAGGACAGGGAGGGACGACTAATGAAAAACTGTTTTTT.